Presented here are 29 T cell receptor beta chains from one specimen sequenced in a study of T cell changes during pregnancy in multiple sclerosis. Generated by immunoSEQ multiplex PCR, the TCRdb table keeps only in-frame clones and is missing some. This table holds under 45,000 clones, about 85% found once. Material: CD4+ T cells from peripheral blood mononuclear cells, obtained in the second trimester of pregnancy. These receptors were taken from a female donor with multiple sclerosis, enrolled in a pregnancy study.

The chain couples TRBV5-1 to TRBJ2-5, with 7 bases lining up with TRBD2. V lost 7 bases to trimming and J lost 5 bases; unmatched junction nucleotides: 8. There are 13 residues in the CDR3. Germline V lookup: CDR1 SGHRS, CDR2 YFSETQ. The CDR3 coding sequence is TGCGCCAGCTCGCGGGGGACCAGGGAGACCCAGTACTTC. This encodes CASSRGTRETQYF. Based on the CDR3 plus reference TRBV5-1 and TRBJ2-5, the full variable domain is KAGVTQTPRYLIKTRGQQVTLSCSPISGHRSVSWYQQTPGQGLQFLFEYFSETQRNKGNFPGRFSGRQFSNSRSEMNVSTLELGDSALYLCASSRGTRETQYFGPGTRLLVL.

The chain has TRBV2 and TRBJ2-2; 7 bases agree with TRBD2. V dropped 6 bases and J dropped 0; count of bases not matched to a gene: 1. Germline CDR1 is SNHLY and CDR2 is FYNNEI. There are 14 residues in the CDR3. CDR3 residues: CASRLAANTGELFF. The DNA for the CDR3 is TGTGCCAGCAGGCTAGCGGCGAACACCGGGGAGCTGTTTTTT.

The gene calls are TRBV4-3 and TRBJ2-7; weak D call: TRBD2 (6 bases). Looked up from germline, CDR1 is LGHNA and CDR2 is YSLEER. This CDR3 comprises 13 residues. V lost 1 base, J lost 6 bases, and 10 bases lay in between. CDR3 region: CASSQVGGGEQYF. CDR3 coding DNA: TGCGCCAGCAGCCAAGTGGGGGGTGGCGAGCAGTACTTC.

The chain combines TRBV5-1 with TRBJ1-2, with a possible D match to TRBD1 (6 bases). V was shortened by 4 bases and J by 2 bases, with 12 bases between the two germline ends. This CDR3 comprises 14 residues. In germline, CDR1 is SGHRS, CDR2 YFSETQ. Here the CDR3 DNA reads TGCGCCAGCAGCACCACAACAGGGAACTATGGCTACACCTTC. It codes for CASSTTTGNYGYTF.

V gene TRBV5-1 combines with J gene TRBJ2-3, with TRBD2 identical over 15 bases. Trimming took 2 bases from V and 4 from J; bases not matched to a gene: 5. Germline V gives CDR1 SGHRS, CDR2 YFSETQ. The CDR3 length is 17 residues. For the CDR3, the DNA is TGCGCCAGCAGCTTCGGACTAGCGGGAGGGCCGTCAGATACGCAGTATTTT. The encoded protein is CASSFGLAGGPSDTQYF.

The genes are TRBV4-3 and TRBJ2-1; D is possibly TRBD2 (6 bases). Germline CDR1 reads LGHNA; CDR2 reads YSLEER. CDR3 length: 16 amino acids. The V end lost 4 bases, the J end lost 6 bases, and 19 bases lay between the germline ends. CDR3 in DNA: TGCGCCAGCAGCCGGACCGGGGGAGCGATAGGCAATGAGCAGTTCTTC. Protein product: CASSRTGGAIGNEQFF.

The chain has TRBV6-6 and TRBJ2-4, with D maybe TRBD2 (6 bases). CDR1 and CDR2 from the germline V gene are MNHNY and SVGAGI (reference sequence). The CDR3 extends over 16 amino acids. V was shortened by 6 bases and J by 0 bases, with 15 bases between the two germline ends. This CDR3 is CASRGGRLLAKNIQYF. The CDR3 region has the DNA TGTGCCAGCAGGGGGGGAAGGTTGCTAGCCAAAAACATTCAGTACTTC.

The J gene is TRBJ2-5, the V gene TRBV4-3; tentatively, D is TRBD2 (7 bases). The germline V and J ends were trimmed by 2 bases and 1 base, with 14 bases remaining between them. CDR1 and CDR2 (germline): LGHNA, YSLEER. The CDR3 is 16 residues long. The DNA of the CDR3 is TGCGCCAGCAGCCAAAGTTGGGGGGGCCTCCAAGAGACCCAGTACTTC. Translated: CASSQSWGGLQETQYF.

This sequence joins TRBV19 and TRBJ1-1; unclear D gene. CDR3 length: 14 residues. Germline values: CDR1 LNHDA, CDR2 SQIVND (reference sequence). V was pared by 2 bases and J by 1 base, with 8 bases between. DNA of the CDR3: TGTGCCAGTAGTATATCGACACCGAACACTGAAGCTTTCTTT. Translation: CASSISTPNTEAFF. Filled out from reference TRBV19 and TRBJ1-1, the complete variable domain reads DGGITQSPKYLFRKEGQNVTLSCEQNLNHDAMYWYRQDPGQGLRLIYYSQIVNDFQKGDIAEGYSVSREKKESFPLTVTSAQKNPTAFYLCASSISTPNTEAFFGQGTRLTVV.

The V gene is TRBV5-1, the J gene TRBJ2-1; TRBD1 matches 9 bases. Germline loops: CDR1 SGHRS, CDR2 YFSETQ. With 4 bases clipped from V and 3 bases from J, the junction kept 5 bases outside the gene matches. The CDR3 is made up of 15 amino acids. CDR3 protein: CASSGGQGRYNEQFF. The CDR3 nucleotides read TGCGCCAGCAGCGGGGGACAGGGACGCTACAATGAGCAGTTCTTC.

The chain is built from TRBV6-5 and TRBJ1-1, with D unclear. Trimming took 0 bases from V and 0 from J, leaving 11 bases between them. Looked up from germline, CDR1 is MNHEY and CDR2 is SVGAGI. The CDR3 covers 16 residues. CDR3 loop: CASSYSKLLLNTEAFF. The CDR3 nucleotides read TGTGCCAGCAGTTACTCTAAGCTACTCTTGAACACTGAAGCTTTCTTT.

The chain has TRBV5-1 and TRBJ2-7, with D perhaps TRBD2 (6 bases). CDR3 size: 13 residues. Trimming took 0 bases from V and 3 from J, leaving 7 bases between them. The V gene's germline CDR1 is SGHRS and CDR2 YFSETQ. The DNA of the CDR3 is TGCGCCAGCAGCTTGGTGCGGGGCTACGAGCAGTACTTC. It encodes CASSLVRGYEQYF.

This rearrangement joins TRBV28 to TRBJ2-5, with TRBD2 identical over 9 bases. CDR1 is MDHEN, CDR2 SYDVKM, per germline. The CDR3 is 16 residues long. Losses at the gene ends were 5 bases for V and 2 bases for J; bases not matched to a gene: 9. The CDR3 DNA is TGTGCCAGCAGTCTCCAACTAGCGGGCTTTCAAGAGACCCAGTACTTC. This gives the protein CASSLQLAGFQETQYF.

This clone was seen only once. The chain employs TRBV30 and TRBJ2-2, with D maybe TRBD2 (5 bases). CDR3 length: 14 amino acids. The V gene lost 1 base and the J gene lost 0 bases, with 6 bases spanning the gap. Germline V gene sequence: CDR1 GTSNPN, CDR2 SVGIG (reference sequence). CDR3 sequence reads: CAWSGTSNTGELFF. The CDR3 nucleotides are TGTGCCTGGAGTGGGACTTCGAACACCGGGGAGCTGTTTTTT. The complete variable domain, with remaining parts taken from reference TRBV30 and TRBJ2-2, reads SQTIHQWPATLVQPVGSPLSLECTVEGTSNPNLYWYRQAAGRGLQLLFYSVGIGQISSEVPQNLSASRPQDRQFILSSKKLLLSDSGFYLCAWSGTSNTGELFFGEGSRLTVL.

The chain recombines TRBV9 with TRBJ2-3; 8 positions match TRBD2. Trimming cost V 6 bases and J 0 bases; bases outside gene matches: 6. The CDR3 totals 15 residues. The V gene's germline CDR1 is SGDLS and CDR2 YYNGEE. CDR3: CASTLGGGSTDTQYF. The CDR3 DNA reads as TGTGCCAGCACCCTCGGGGGGGGGAGCACAGATACGCAGTATTTT.

V gene TRBV19 combines with J gene TRBJ1-5; D not resolved. Trimming shortened V by 6 bases and J by 4 bases, and 19 bases separated the two germline ends. The germline gives CDR1 LNHDA, CDR2 SQIVND (reference sequence). CDR3 length: 16 residues. DNA for the CDR3: TGTGCCAGTAGCCGAGGTTGGGAGTCTAAAAATCAGCCCCAGCATTTT. The encoded protein is CASSRGWESKNQPQHF.

The chain links TRBV6-5 to TRBJ1-2; 9 bases fit TRBD1. The CDR3 sequence is 14 residues long. Germline V gene lookup returns CDR1 MNHEY and CDR2 SVGAGI. V shed 6 bases, J shed 3 bases, and the junction held 5 bases outside the gene matches. This chain's CDR3 is CASRRGQGYYGYTF. Written as DNA, the CDR3 is TGTGCCAGCAGACGCGGACAGGGGTACTATGGCTACACCTTC.

This clone has only one observation. The chain uses TRBV28 and TRBJ2-5; a weak D match, TRBD1 (5 bases). The germline V gene encodes CDR1 MDHEN and CDR2 SYDVKM. The V end lost 6 bases, the J end lost 4 bases, and 18 bases lay between the germline ends. The CDR3 runs 15 residues. The CDR3 here is CASSISYRFGETQYF. The CDR3 DNA follows: TGTGCCAGCAGCATTTCCTACAGGTTCGGAGAGACCCAGTACTTC.

The chain is built from TRBV30 and TRBJ2-5, with D maybe TRBD1 (6 bases). CDR1 is GTSNPN, CDR2 SVGIG, per germline (reference sequence). The CDR3 totals 14 residues. V lost 4 bases, J lost 4 bases, and 16 bases lay in between. The CDR3 region is CAWIRQAQGETQYF. The CDR3, as DNA: TGTGCCTGGATTCGACAGGCTCAGGGAGAGACCCAGTACTTC.

V usage is TRBV5-1 and J usage is TRBJ1-1; 7 bases map to TRBD1. The CDR3 is made up of 15 amino acids. Germline-derived CDR1 and CDR2 are SGHRS and YFSETQ. Losses at the gene ends were 2 bases for V and 5 bases for J; bases not matched to a gene: 9. The CDR3 spells CASSLRQGFKTEAFF. The CDR3 DNA reads TGCGCCAGCAGCTTACGACAGGGATTTAAGACTGAAGCTTTCTTT.

The V and J genes are TRBV11-3 and TRBJ1-1; a weak D match, TRBD1 (6 bases). CDR3 length: 14 amino acids. CDR1 is SGHNT, CDR2 YENEEA, per germline. V lost 0 bases to trimming and J lost 2 bases, with 7 bases between them. CDR3 sequence: CASSLDRGNTEAFF. The DNA for the CDR3 is TGTGCCAGCAGCTTAGACAGGGGCAACACTGAAGCTTTCTTT.

This chain joins TRBV5-1 and TRBJ2-2; unclear D gene. Trimming took off 4 bases at V and 5 bases at J, with 3 bases between the two ends. The CDR3 runs 11 residues. Germline V gene sequence: CDR1 SGHRS, CDR2 YFSETQ. CDR3 in DNA: TGCGCCAGCAGCACTACCGGGGAGCTGTTTTTT. It translates to CASSTTGELFF. Using reference TRBV5-1 and TRBJ2-2 for the parts outside the CDR3, the full variable domain is KAGVTQTPRYLIKTRGQQVTLSCSPISGHRSVSWYQQTPGQGLQFLFEYFSETQRNKGNFPGRFSGRQFSNSRSEMNVSTLELGDSALYLCASSTTGELFFGEGSRLTVL.

The chain links TRBV9 to TRBJ1-2; D is undetermined. V was clipped by 1 base and J by 6 bases, with 16 bases between them. The V gene's germline CDR1 is SGDLS and CDR2 YYNGEE. The length of the CDR3 is 15 residues. CDR3 nucleotide sequence: TGTGCCAGCAGCGTATCCTCGAGCGGGCGGAATGGCTACACCTTC. It is translated as CASSVSSSGRNGYTF.

This chain links TRBV30 with TRBJ1-2, with a possible D match to TRBD1 (6 bases). Trimming shortened V by 5 bases and J by 3 bases, and 10 bases separated the two germline ends. CDR1 is GTSNPN and CDR2 is SVGIG in the germline V gene (reference sequence). CDR3 length equals 12 residues. The CDR3: CAWAGDDYGYTF. The CDR3 DNA sequence: TGTGCCTGGGCAGGGGATGACTATGGCTACACCTTC.

Only a few counts were recorded for this clone. The V gene is TRBV10-2, the J gene TRBJ1-5; D perhaps matches TRBD1 (6 bases). V was clipped by 2 bases and J by 6 bases, with 8 bases between them. Germline loops: CDR1 WSHSY, CDR2 SAAADI. The CDR3 sequence is 13 residues long. In DNA form, the CDR3 reads TGCGCCAGCAGTGAGGACAGGTTTCAGCCCCAGCATTTT. As protein: CASSEDRFQPQHF.

The genes are TRBV7-8 and TRBJ2-7, with D perhaps TRBD1 (6 bases). The V end was cut by 6 bases, the J end by 3 bases, with 12 bases between. The CDR3 spans 13 residues. Germline-derived CDR1 and CDR2 are SGHVS and FQNEAQ. CDR3 nucleotide sequence: TGTGCCAGCAGTTTTTACAGGGACTACGAGCAGTACTTC. Its protein product is CASSFYRDYEQYF. The complete variable domain, with remaining parts taken from reference TRBV7-8 and TRBJ2-7, reads GAGVSQSPRYKVAKRGQDVALRCDPISGHVSLFWYQQALGQGPEFLTYFQNEAQLDKSGLPSDRFFAERPEGSVSTLKIQRTQQEDSAVYLCASSFYRDYEQYFGPGTRLTVT.

This clone has only one observation. The chain combines TRBV5-4 with TRBJ2-3; weak D call: TRBD1 (8 bases). Trimming took off 4 bases at V and 1 base at J, with 16 bases between the two ends. This CDR3 is built from 16 residues. Germline V gives CDR1 SGHNT, CDR2 YYREEE (reference sequence). The CDR3, as DNA: TGTGCCAGCAGCCAACAGGGGGGGTATGGCACAGATACGCAGTATTTT. It translates to CASSQQGGYGTDTQYF.

The chain couples TRBV18 to TRBJ1-4; 9 bases agree with TRBD1. Germline CDR1 is KGHSH and CDR2 is LQKENI. The trim removed 3 bases at V and 0 bases at J, leaving 5 bases unmatched. This CDR3 contains 17 residues. The CDR3 DNA sequence: TGTGCCAGCTCACCTTGGACAGGGGAGACAACTAATGAAAAACTGTTTTTT. Protein product: CASSPWTGETTNEKLFF.

The chain carries TRBV27 and TRBJ1-1; D possibly corresponds to TRBD1 (6 bases). The CDR3 is 16 amino acids. CDR1 is MNHEY and CDR2 is SMNVEV in the germline V gene (reference sequence). V lost 5 bases to trimming and J lost 3 bases, with 19 bases between them. The CDR3: CASSNRGRQGHTEAFF. As DNA, the CDR3 is TGTGCCAGCAGTAACCGGGGCCGGCAGGGGCACACTGAAGCTTTCTTT.